This entry is about one T cell receptor beta chain. The antigen is undetermined. The same CDR3 also results from other DNA sequences found in this sample. The protocol was immunoSEQ multiplex PCR, while the TCRdb copy is restricted to in-frame clones and leaves out a portion. The repertoire holds 900,000 to 1,200,000 clones, more than 75% seen once, with 0.55% to 0.7% in the top ten. This sample is drawn from a study of shared clonotypes between healthy human individuals. Study-wide findings and caveats: Rarefaction showed sorted-subset sequencing was incomplete despite large depth.

The germline V gene has CDR1 SGHRS and CDR2 YFSETQ. This CDR3 region has 14 residues. V shed 4 bases and J shed 2 bases, with 12 bases lying between them. The sequencing input was memory CD4+ T cells from PBMCs. Documented subset: CD45RA-negative fraction. The sequence came from a man aged 18 to 29 in good health. Some clones in this sample may be carry-over from other donors' samples. The chain uses TRBV5-1 and TRBJ2-5, with TRBD2 as a possible D gene (6 bases). CDR3 coding DNA: TGCGCCAGCAGCCCCGGGGGTCAGCAAGAGACCCAGTACTTC. It encodes CASSPGGQQETQYF.